These 13 T cell receptor beta chains share one sample of origin, sequenced in a study of spatial heterogeneity in lung cancer. Study-wide results and caveats: Expanded intratumoral alpha and beta TCR counts tracked tumor mutation counts.

These receptors lack a known antigen. TCRdb analysed the 5' RACE reads with MiXCR anew, one entry per CDR3 protein. This repertoire shows 5,000 or so distinct CDR3 sequences, 6% to 8.5% found once; its top ten account for about a fifth. Time point specified: sample taken at primary tumor resection. The sequenced sample was lung tumor tissue, obtained at surgery. The origin of the receptors is a male donor with early-stage non-small cell lung cancer.

This clonotype was counted a few times. The chain uses TRBV27 and TRBJ2-7; weak D call: TRBD1 (6 bases). This CDR3 is built from 15 residues. Trimming removed 5 bases from V and 0 bases from J, with 14 bases in between. CDR1 and CDR2 from the germline V gene are MNHEY and SMNVEV (reference sequence). The CDR3 sequence: CASSPSQGPSYEQYF. As DNA, the CDR3 is TGTGCCAGCAGTCCCTCTCAGGGGCCCTCCTACGAGCAGTACTTC.

This clonotype was observed at least ten times. The V and J genes are TRBV7-2 and TRBJ2-3, with D unclear. The germline V gene encodes CDR1 SGHTA and CDR2 FQGNSA. The CDR3 length is 15 residues. The V and J ends lost 1 base and 0 bases respectively, with 8 bases between them. The CDR3 here is CASSLEWASTDTQYF. The CDR3 nucleotides are TGTGCCAGCAGCTTAGAGTGGGCTAGCACAGATACGCAGTATTTT.

This clonotype was counted ten times or more. This CDR3 is CASSEGTAQETQYF. For the CDR3, the DNA is TGCGCCAGCAGCGAGGGGACAGCCCAAGAGACCCAGTACTTC. The chain has TRBV5-1 and TRBJ2-5; the match to TRBD1 covers 7 bases. This CDR3 spans 14 amino acids. CDR1 is SGHRS and CDR2 is YFSETQ in the germline V gene. V shed 4 bases and J 1 base; nucleotides not matched to a gene: 4.

This clonotype appeared a few times. The J gene is TRBJ1-2, the V gene TRBV5-4; possibly TRBD1 for D (6 bases). The CDR3 is 14 residues long. The germline V gene encodes CDR1 SGHNT and CDR2 YYREEE (reference sequence). Trimming took 0 bases from V and 7 from J, leaving 13 bases between them. Here the CDR3 reads CASSLGRGSSGYTF. In DNA, the CDR3 is TGTGCCAGCAGCTTGGGAAGGGGGTCCTCTGGCTACACCTTC.

Sample share makes this clonotype medium-sized. V is TRBV27 and J is TRBJ2-2; tentative D call: TRBD1 (6 bases). The germline V and J ends were trimmed by 2 bases and 0 bases, with 7 bases remaining between them. In germline, CDR1 is MNHEY, CDR2 SMNVEV (reference sequence). This CDR3 is built from 15 residues. In nucleotides, the CDR3 is TGTGCCAGCAGTTTAAGGGGGTCGAACACCGGGGAGCTGTTTTTT. Translated: CASSLRGSNTGELFF.

As regards this clonotype: Lacking the conserved final phenylalanine or tryptophan, this CDR3 likely reflects a read error. V is TRBV6-5 and J is TRBJ2-5, with D possibly being TRBD1 (5 bases). Germline lookup yields CDR1 MNHEY and CDR2 SVGAGI. The length of the CDR3 is 12 residues. Trimming shortened V by 6 bases and J by 2 bases, and 7 bases separated the two germline ends. In DNA form, the CDR3 reads TGTGCCAGCAGGACAGTTCAAGAGACCCAGTACCTC. Translated, it gives CASRTVQETQYL.

In its sample, this clonotype is medium-sized. The rearrangement joins TRBV7-9 to TRBJ2-2; 14 nucleotides match TRBD2. The V gene's germline CDR1 is SEHNR and CDR2 FQNEAQ (reference sequence). The CDR3 is 16 amino acids. The trim removed 5 bases at V and 6 bases at J, leaving 5 bases unmatched. CDR3 loop: CASSPTSGGAAGELFF. The CDR3 nucleotides read TGTGCCAGCAGCCCGACTAGCGGGGGGGCCGCCGGGGAGCTGTTTTTT.

This clonotype has a count of ten or more. CDR3 in DNA: TGTGCCAGCAGTTCCCAGTGGGGCGGTGGCTACACCTTC. It translates to CASSSQWGGGYTF. J is TRBJ1-2 and V is TRBV7-9, with D maybe TRBD1 (5 bases). The CDR3 length is 13 residues. The ends were cut back, 6 bases at V and 7 bases at J, with 15 bases in the middle. CDR1 is SEHNR and CDR2 is FQNEAQ in the germline V gene (reference sequence).

In this sample, this clonotype turned up many times. V usage is TRBV18 and J usage is TRBJ2-1, with D maybe TRBD1 (6 bases). CDR1 and CDR2 (germline): KGHSH, LQKENI. The CDR3 totals 14 residues. Trimming stripped 0 bases from V and 6 bases from J, with 9 bases between. CDR3 sequence reads: CASSPPRDTNEQFF. CDR3 coding DNA: TGTGCCAGCTCACCACCCCGGGACACCAATGAGCAGTTCTTC. The entire variable domain, with the rest obtained from reference TRBV18 and TRBJ2-1, is as follows: NAGVMQNPRHLVRRRGQEARLRCSPMKGHSHVYWYRQLPEEGLKFMVYLQKENIIDESGMPKERFSAEFPKEGPSILRIQQVVRGDSAAYFCASSPPRDTNEQFFGPGTRLTVL.

This rearrangement joins TRBV20-1 to TRBJ2-4; 7 positions agree with TRBD2. The V segment lost 5 bases and the J segment 8 bases; nucleotides outside the gene matches: 12. Germline V gene lookup returns CDR1 DFQATT and CDR2 SNEGSKA (reference sequence). The CDR3 spans 14 residues. The CDR3 DNA reads TGCAGTGCTGCCAGTGGACTCCGGGAGGACATTCAGTACTTC. Residues: CSAASGLREDIQYF.

The table lists this clonotype with many counts. The chain is built from TRBV12-3 or TRBV12-4 and TRBJ2-2; a weak D match, TRBD2 (5 bases). V dropped 2 bases and J dropped 3 bases, with 10 bases sitting between them. CDR3 size: 15 residues. DNA of the CDR3: TGTGCCAGCAGTTTACGGTCGGGGTACACCGGGGAGCTGTTTTTT. It is translated as CASSLRSGYTGELFF.

This clonotype was recorded many times. V is TRBV6-5 and J is TRBJ1-5; 12 bases are a match to TRBD1. The CDR3 contains 17 residues. CDR1 and CDR2 (germline): MNHEY, SVGAGI. V lost 6 bases and J lost 2; bases outside the gene matches: 8. CDR3 sequence (DNA): TGTGCCAGCAGCGGGGGACAGGGGGCATCGGGCAATCAGCCCCAGCATTTT. The encoded protein is CASSGGQGASGNQPQHF.

This clonotype is judged medium-sized. This chain joins TRBV3-1 and TRBJ1-2; D possibly corresponds to TRBD1 (5 bases). CDR1 and CDR2 (germline): LGHDT, YNNKEL (reference sequence). Trimming stripped 6 bases from V and 1 base from J, with 21 bases between. The CDR3 sequence is 17 residues long. The CDR3 sequence is CASSTEVIGGINYGYTF. CDR3 nucleotides: TGTGCCAGCAGTACGGAAGTCATCGGGGGAATTAACTATGGCTACACCTTC.